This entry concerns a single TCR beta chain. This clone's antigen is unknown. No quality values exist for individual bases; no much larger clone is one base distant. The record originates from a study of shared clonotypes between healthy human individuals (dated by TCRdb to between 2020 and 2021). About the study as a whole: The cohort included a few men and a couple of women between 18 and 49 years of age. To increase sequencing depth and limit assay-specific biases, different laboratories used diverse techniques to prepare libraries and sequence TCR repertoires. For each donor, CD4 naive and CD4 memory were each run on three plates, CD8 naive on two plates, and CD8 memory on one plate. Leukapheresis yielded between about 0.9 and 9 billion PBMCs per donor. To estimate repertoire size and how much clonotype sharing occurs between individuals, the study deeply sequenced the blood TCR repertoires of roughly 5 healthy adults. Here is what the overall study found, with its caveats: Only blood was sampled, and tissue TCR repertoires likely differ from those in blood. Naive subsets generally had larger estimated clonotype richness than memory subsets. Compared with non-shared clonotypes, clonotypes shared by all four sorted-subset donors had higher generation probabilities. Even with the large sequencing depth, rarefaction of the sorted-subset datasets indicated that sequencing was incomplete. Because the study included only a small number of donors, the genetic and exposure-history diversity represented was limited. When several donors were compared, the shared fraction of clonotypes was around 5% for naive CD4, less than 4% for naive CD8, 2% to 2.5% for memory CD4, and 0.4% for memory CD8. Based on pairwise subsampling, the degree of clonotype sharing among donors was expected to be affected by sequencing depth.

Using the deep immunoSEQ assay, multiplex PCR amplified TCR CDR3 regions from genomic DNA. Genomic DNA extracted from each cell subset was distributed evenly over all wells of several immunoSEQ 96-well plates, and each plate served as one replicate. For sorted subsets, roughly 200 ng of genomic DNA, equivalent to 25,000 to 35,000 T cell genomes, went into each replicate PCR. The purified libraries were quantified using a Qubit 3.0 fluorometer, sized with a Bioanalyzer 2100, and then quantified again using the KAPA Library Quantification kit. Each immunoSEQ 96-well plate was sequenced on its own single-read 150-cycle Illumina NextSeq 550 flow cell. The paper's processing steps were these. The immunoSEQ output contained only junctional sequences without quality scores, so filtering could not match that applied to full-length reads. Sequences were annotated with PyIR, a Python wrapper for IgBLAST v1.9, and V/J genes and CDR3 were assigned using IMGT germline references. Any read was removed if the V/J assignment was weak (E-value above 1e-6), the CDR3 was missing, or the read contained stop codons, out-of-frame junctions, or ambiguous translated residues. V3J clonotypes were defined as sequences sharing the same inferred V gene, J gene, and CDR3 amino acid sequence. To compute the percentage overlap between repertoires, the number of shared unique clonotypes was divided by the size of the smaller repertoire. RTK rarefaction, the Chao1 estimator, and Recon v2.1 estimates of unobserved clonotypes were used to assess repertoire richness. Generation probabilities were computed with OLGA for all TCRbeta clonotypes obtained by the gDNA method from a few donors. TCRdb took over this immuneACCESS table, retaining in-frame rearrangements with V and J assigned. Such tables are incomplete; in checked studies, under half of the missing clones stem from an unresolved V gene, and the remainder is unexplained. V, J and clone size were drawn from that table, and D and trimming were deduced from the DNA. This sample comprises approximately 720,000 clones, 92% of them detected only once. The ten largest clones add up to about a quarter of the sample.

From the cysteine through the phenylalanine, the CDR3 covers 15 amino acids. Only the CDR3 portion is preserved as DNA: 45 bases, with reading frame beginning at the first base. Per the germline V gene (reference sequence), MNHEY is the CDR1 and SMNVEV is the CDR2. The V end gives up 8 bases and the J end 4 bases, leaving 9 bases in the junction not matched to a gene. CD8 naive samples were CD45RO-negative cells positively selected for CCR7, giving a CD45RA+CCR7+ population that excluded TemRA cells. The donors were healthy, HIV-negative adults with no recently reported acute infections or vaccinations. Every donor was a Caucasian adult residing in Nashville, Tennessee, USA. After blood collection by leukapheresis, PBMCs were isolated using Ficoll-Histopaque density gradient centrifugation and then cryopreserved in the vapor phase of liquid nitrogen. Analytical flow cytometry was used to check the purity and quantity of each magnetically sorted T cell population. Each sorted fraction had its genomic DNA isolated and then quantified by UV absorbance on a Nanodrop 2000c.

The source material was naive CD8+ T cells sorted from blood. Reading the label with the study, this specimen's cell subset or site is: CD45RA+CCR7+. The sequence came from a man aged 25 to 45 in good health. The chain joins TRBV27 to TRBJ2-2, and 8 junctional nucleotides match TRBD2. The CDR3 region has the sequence CASGKGGTSTGELFF. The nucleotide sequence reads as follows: TGTGCCAGCGGGAAGGGGGGGACTAGCACCGGGGAGCTGTTTTTT.